This TCR beta chain was sequenced for a study of T-cell memory formation after mild COVID-19. Study results and limitations: The appearance of some responding clones in pre-infection memory suggested that cross-reactive memory joined.

This CDR3 region has 14 residues. V lost 3 bases, J lost 5 bases, and 13 bases lay in between. Per germline, CDR1 SGHTA and CDR2 FQGNSA. Via MiXCR, TCRdb re-called the 5' RACE reads, giving one row per CDR3 protein. The sample contains 200,000 to 250,000 distinct CDR3 sequences, 15% of which appear only once. A single count supports this clonotype. As yet, its antigen is unknown. This TCR was recovered from an adult woman who had mild COVID-19 (a few samples of this study predate the infection). Cell type and time point are not known. The chain uses TRBV7-2 and TRBJ1-2; D is perhaps TRBD1 (6 bases). Sequencing was performed on PBMCs or a T cell subset sorted from them (not recorded which). CDR3 sequence: CASSFRQEVYGYTF. CDR3 sequence (DNA): TGTGCCAGCAGCTTTCGACAGGAAGTTTATGGCTACACCTTC.